Sequencing of this T cell receptor (beta chain) was carried out in a study of cytotoxic CD8 clonotypes in ibrutinib-treated CLL (dated by TCRdb to the early 2020s). Background for the entire study: The cohort was composed of about a dozen relapsed/refractory and 15 treatment-naive patients; IGHV unmutated status was identified in fewer than 18 patients. Partial responses were observed in 24 patients and complete responses in 2; after a median follow-up of around 68 months, remission was maintained in 14 patients and progression was observed in roughly twelve. Samples at response were collected after a median of about 13 months of treatment, with a range of about 6 to 36 months. Samples averaged about 260,000 productive templates and about 94,000 productive rearrangements. Of the approximately 94 people in the trial, about 27 had longitudinal samples available. Cryopreserved peripheral blood mononuclear cells were collected before treatment, at response, and at either disease progression or sustained remission. General study outcomes and caveats: Public clonotypes were rare and either shrank or stayed stable during treatment, and the rise in clonality at ibrutinib response reflected expansion of private clonotypes. At baseline, clonality was higher than in age-matched healthy donors and showed a strong correlation with circulating CD8+ T-cell counts. Sampling times were not matched between sustained-remission and progressing patients, and lymph node repertoires were not studied. An increase in clonality was observed at ibrutinib response, with clonality remaining stable during sustained remission and falling back toward baseline at progression.

This clone appeared a few times. This receptor's antigen is unknown. There are no base qualities to consult, and no much larger clone falls within one base. For TCR beta library preparation, roughly 2.2 micrograms of genomic DNA were isolated from cryopreserved PBMCs. Longitudinal blood samples from CLL patients on ibrutinib monotherapy were analyzed using high-throughput TCR beta sequencing. The patients were enrolled in a single-center, open-label phase 2 trial of ibrutinib monotherapy. Each clonotype received, on average, approximately 9.9x coverage in deep resolution sequencing performed on a MiSeq, where the target depth lay between 1 in 1 million and 1 in 200,000 T cells. The immunoSEQ hsTCRB Kit was used to generate TCR beta libraries. Per the original workflow: ImmunoSEQ Data Assistant and ImmunoSEQ Analyzer were used for data analysis, and V, D and J genes were assigned according to IMGT definitions. Clonality, with values ranging from 0 to 1, was calculated as one minus the normalized Shannon entropy of productive rearrangement frequencies. Only overrepresented clonotypes making up at least 0.05% of the repertoire of each patient were included in the public clonotype analysis. About twelve age-matched healthy donor repertoires from immuneACCESS were used as controls for clonality. The source is immuneACCESS, and TCRdb retained only in-frame sequences with V and J called. Part of the clones is not carried over; for the studies checked, unresolved V genes explain less than half of this, and the remainder is unexplained. That table supplies the V and J calls and clone size; D and trimming were determined from the DNA. The sample table records hundreds of thousands of clones; 70% to 80% of these occur just once. The ten largest account for 6.7% of the sample.

This clonotype originated in a human donor with chronic lymphocytic leukemia. The sample here was PBMCs, taken before ibrutinib treatment.

CDR3 reads: CSVEVAGATEGYTF. Here is the DNA: TGCAGCGTTGAAGTGGCGGGCGCGACTGAGGGCTACACCTTC. The chain is encoded by TRBV29-1 joined to TRBJ1-2; no D gene can be assigned with confidence. Counted from cysteine to phenylalanine, this CDR3 has 14 amino acids. The entry retains the CDR3 DNA only, 42 bases that are in frame from base 1. CDR1 and CDR2 are read off the germline V gene as SQVTM and ANQGSEA. A distance of 17 bases separates the germline ends of V and J, which lose 1 base and 8 bases respectively.